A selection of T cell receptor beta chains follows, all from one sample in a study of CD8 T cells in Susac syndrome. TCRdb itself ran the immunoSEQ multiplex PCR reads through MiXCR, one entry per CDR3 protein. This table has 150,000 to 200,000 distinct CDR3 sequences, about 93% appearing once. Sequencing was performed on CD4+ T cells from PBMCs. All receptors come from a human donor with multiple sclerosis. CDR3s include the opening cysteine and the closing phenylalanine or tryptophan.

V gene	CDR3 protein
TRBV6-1	CASRTSSGNTIYF
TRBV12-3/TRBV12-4	CASSLNRNYTF
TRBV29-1	CSAIHTGSNEQFF
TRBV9	CASSGVRSVKNGYTF
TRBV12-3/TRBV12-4	CASSNRDSMNTEAFF
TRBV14	CASSQPGLAGDEQFF
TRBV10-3	CAISEANYGYTF
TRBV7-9	CASSQGVGGPWETQYF
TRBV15	CATSRATSWIPEQFF
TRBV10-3	CAISNRVMNTEAFF
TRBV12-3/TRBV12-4	CASRTWSSTEAFF
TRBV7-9	CASSSGLRGGLYEQYF
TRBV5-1	CASSLGLNHNEQFF
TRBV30	CAWSKVTGVNTEAFF
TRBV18	CASSREDAGNTIYF
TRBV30	CAWAPGGTSTDTQYF
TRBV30	CAWSVRGTPLHF